This passage covers 14 T cell receptor beta chains from one sample sequenced in a study of T cell responses to AZD1222 COVID-19 vaccine. Here immunoSEQ multiplex PCR was the method, and the copy in TCRdb shows in-frame clones only, minus some. The sample has some 100,000 clones, 70% to 90% seen once. The specimen comprised peripheral blood, sampled 28 days after the second AZD1222 dose. The source of these receptors is an adult who received the AZD1222 COVID-19 vaccine.

This clone was picked up one time. The chain is built from TRBV7-3 and TRBJ2-3; 9 bases match TRBD2. Losses at the gene ends were 4 bases for V and 3 bases for J; bases not matched to a gene: 5. The CDR3 is 15 residues long. CDR1 and CDR2 (germline): SGHTA, FQGTGA. The CDR3 bases are TGTGCCAGCAGCTCAGCGGGGGGTTCGACAGATACGCAGTATTTT. This gives the protein CASSSAGGSTDTQYF.

J is TRBJ1-2 and V is TRBV6-2 or TRBV6-3; perhaps TRBD1 as D (6 bases). There are 15 residues in the CDR3. Germline-derived CDR1 and CDR2 are MNHEY and SVGEGT. Trimming shortened V by 4 bases and J by 4 bases, and 16 bases separated the two germline ends. The CDR3 bases are TGTGCCAGCAGTTTAGTTTGGACAGCCACCTATGGCTACACCTTC. It encodes CASSLVWTATYGYTF.

This rearrangement joins TRBV9 to TRBJ2-7, with 9 nucleotides matching TRBD1. The germline V gene has CDR1 SGDLS and CDR2 YYNGEE. The V gene end was trimmed by 3 bases and the J gene end by 2 bases; junction bases not matched to a gene: 6. The CDR3 extends over 15 amino acids. CDR3 residues: CASSEGQGSTYEQYF. The CDR3 DNA is TGTGCCAGCAGCGAGGGACAGGGTTCCACCTACGAGCAGTACTTC.

The chain recombines TRBV30 with TRBJ1-5; 7 bases fit TRBD1. The CDR3 sequence is 16 residues long. Looked up from germline, CDR1 is GTSNPN and CDR2 is SVGIG (reference sequence). With V trimmed by 0 bases and J by 4 bases, 9 bases remained unmatched. CDR3 region: CAWSVPTGKGNQPQHF. The CDR3 region has the DNA TGTGCCTGGAGTGTTCCGACAGGGAAGGGGAATCAGCCCCAGCATTTT.

The chain employs TRBV18 and TRBJ2-7; D is uncertain. The V gene's germline CDR1 is KGHSH and CDR2 LQKENI. This CDR3 is 11 amino acids long. The V gene lost 6 bases and the J gene lost 4 bases, with 7 bases spanning the gap. Here the CDR3 DNA reads TGTGCCAGCTCGGCGGATTACGAGCAGTACTTC. Its protein is CASSADYEQYF.

This clone was detected a few times. The chain links TRBV18 to TRBJ1-5; D remains ambiguous. Per germline, CDR1 KGHSH and CDR2 LQKENI. V was trimmed by 3 bases and J by 5 bases, leaving 8 bases between them. The CDR3 spans 13 residues. CDR3 loop: CASSPQEHQPQHF. CDR3 nucleotides: TGTGCCAGCTCACCGCAAGAGCATCAGCCCCAGCATTTT.

The rearrangement uses TRBV7-8 and TRBJ2-1, with 12 bases fitting TRBD2. The CDR3 totals 15 residues. Germline trimming cut 3 bases from V and 7 bases from J; bases unmatched to any gene: 4. The V gene's germline CDR1 is SGHVS and CDR2 FQNEAQ. The CDR3 nucleotides are TGTGCCAGCAGCTTCGAACTAGCGGGGGGAAATGAGCAGTTCTTC. Amino acids: CASSFELAGGNEQFF.

The rearrangement links TRBV5-1 to TRBJ1-5; possible D gene TRBD1, 6 bases. From germline, CDR1 is SGHRS and CDR2 YFSETQ. The CDR3 is made up of 14 amino acids. V was shortened by 4 bases and J by 5 bases, with 13 bases between the two germline ends. For the CDR3, the DNA is TGCGCCAGCAGCCCGACAGGAGTTGATCAGCCCCAGCATTTT. This codes for CASSPTGVDQPQHF.

V gene TRBV28 combines with J gene TRBJ1-1; D not resolved. Germline CDR1 is MDHEN and CDR2 is SYDVKM. The CDR3 runs to 13 residues. Trimming took off 4 bases at V and 3 bases at J, with 9 bases between the two ends. This chain's CDR3 is CASSYQVHTEAFF. In nucleotides, the CDR3 is TGTGCCAGCAGTTACCAGGTCCACACTGAAGCTTTCTTT.

This chain connects TRBV7-2 to TRBJ2-7, with no clear D. The CDR3 is made up of 14 amino acids. CDR1 and CDR2 (germline): SGHTA, FQGNSA. The V and J ends lost 6 bases and 0 bases respectively, with 12 bases between them. In DNA, the CDR3 is TGTGCCAGCAGGGACCCCTCCAGCTCCTACGAGCAGTACTTC. Protein: CASRDPSSSYEQYF.

This clone was counted once. The J gene is TRBJ2-7, the V gene TRBV9; D uncertain. Deletions cut 0 bases from V and 5 bases from J, with 9 bases between. This CDR3 region has 13 residues. Germline CDR1 SGDLS, CDR2 YYNGEE. This chain's CDR3 is CASSVVPSDEQYF. The CDR3 DNA sequence: TGTGCCAGCAGCGTAGTACCTTCTGACGAGCAGTACTTC.

The chain joins TRBV19 to TRBJ1-1; 7 positions match TRBD1. The CDR3 loop spans 16 amino acids. The germline gives CDR1 LNHDA, CDR2 SQIVND (reference sequence). The J segment lost 1 base and the V segment lost 9 bases, leaving 14 bases of the junction unmatched. As DNA, the CDR3 is TGTGCCAGCCGTAAGGGGACAGTCGTCTCGAACACTGAAGCTTTCTTT. Protein product: CASRKGTVVSNTEAFF.

The chain carries TRBV6-4 and TRBJ1-1, with a weak D call TRBD1 (6 bases). The CDR3 extends over 14 amino acids. The V gene's germline CDR1 is MRHNA and CDR2 SNTAGT. Trimming stripped 4 bases from V and 5 bases from J, with 14 bases between. CDR3 protein: CASSAQGIGTEAFF. The CDR3 DNA follows: TGTGCCAGCAGTGCACAGGGTATTGGTACTGAAGCTTTCTTT.

To note about this clone: Other DNA sequences in the sample encode the same CDR3. V gene TRBV13 combines with J gene TRBJ1-1; a possible D gene is TRBD1 (5 bases). The V end was cut by 6 bases, the J end by 2 bases, with 10 bases between. Germline V lookup: CDR1 PRHDT, CDR2 FYEKMQ (reference sequence). CDR3 size: 13 residues. The CDR3 DNA reads as TGTGCCAGCAGTTCTACAGGTAACACTGAAGCTTTCTTT. Protein sequence: CASSSTGNTEAFF.